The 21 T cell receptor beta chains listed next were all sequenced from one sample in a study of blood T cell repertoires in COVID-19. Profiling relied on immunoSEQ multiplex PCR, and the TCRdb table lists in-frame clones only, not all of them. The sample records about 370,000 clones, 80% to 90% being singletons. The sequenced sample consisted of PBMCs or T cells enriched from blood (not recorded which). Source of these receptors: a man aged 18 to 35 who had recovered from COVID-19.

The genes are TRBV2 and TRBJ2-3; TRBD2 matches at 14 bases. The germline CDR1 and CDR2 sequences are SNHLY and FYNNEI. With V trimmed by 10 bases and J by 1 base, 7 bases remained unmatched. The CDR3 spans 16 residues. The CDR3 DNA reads TGTGCCATCCCGACTAGCGGGGGGGAGGGCACAGATACGCAGTATTTT. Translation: CAIPTSGGEGTDTQYF.

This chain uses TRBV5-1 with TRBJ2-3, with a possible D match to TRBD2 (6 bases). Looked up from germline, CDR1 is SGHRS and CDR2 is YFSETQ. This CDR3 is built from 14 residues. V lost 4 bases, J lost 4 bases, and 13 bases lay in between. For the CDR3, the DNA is TGCGCCAGCAGCCCCCGCGGGGAGGCAGATACGCAGTATTTT. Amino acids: CASSPRGEADTQYF.

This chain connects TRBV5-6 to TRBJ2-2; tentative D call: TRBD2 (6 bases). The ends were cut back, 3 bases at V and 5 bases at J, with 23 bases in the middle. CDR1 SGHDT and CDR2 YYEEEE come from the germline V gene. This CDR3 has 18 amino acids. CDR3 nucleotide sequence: TGTGCCAGCAGCTCGTCCCCCCCCGGGAGCCGGATTACCGGGGAGCTGTTTTTT. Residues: CASSSSPPGSRITGELFF.

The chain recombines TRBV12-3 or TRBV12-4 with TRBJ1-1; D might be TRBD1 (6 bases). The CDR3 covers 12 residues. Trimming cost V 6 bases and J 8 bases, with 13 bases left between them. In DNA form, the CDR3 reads TGTGCCAGCAGCAATCCACAGGGAGAAGCTTTCTTT. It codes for CASSNPQGEAFF.

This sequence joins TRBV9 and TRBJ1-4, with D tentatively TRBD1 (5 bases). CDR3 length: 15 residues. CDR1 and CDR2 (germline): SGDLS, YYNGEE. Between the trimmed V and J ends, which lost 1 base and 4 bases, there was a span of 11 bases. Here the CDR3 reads CASSVSDRFNEKLFF. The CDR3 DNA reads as TGTGCCAGCAGCGTAAGCGACAGATTTAATGAAAAACTGTTTTTT. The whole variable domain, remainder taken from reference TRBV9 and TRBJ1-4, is DSGVTQTPKHLITATGQRVTLRCSPRSGDLSVYWYQQSLDQGLQFLIQYYNGEERAKGNILERFSAQQFPDLHSELNLSSLELGDSALYFCASSVSDRFNEKLFFGSGTQLSVL.

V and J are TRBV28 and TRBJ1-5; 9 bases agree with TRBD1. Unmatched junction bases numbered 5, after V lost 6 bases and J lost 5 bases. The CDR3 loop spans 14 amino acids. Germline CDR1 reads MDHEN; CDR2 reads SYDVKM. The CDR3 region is CASRGDRVDQPQHF. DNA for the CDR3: TGTGCCAGCAGAGGGGACAGGGTTGATCAGCCCCAGCATTTT.

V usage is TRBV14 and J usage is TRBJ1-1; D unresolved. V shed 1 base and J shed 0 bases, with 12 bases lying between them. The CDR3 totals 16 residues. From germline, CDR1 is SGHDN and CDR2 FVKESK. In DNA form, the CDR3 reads TGTGCCAGCAGCCAAGCTACAGAAGTTATGAACACTGAAGCTTTCTTT. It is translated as CASSQATEVMNTEAFF.

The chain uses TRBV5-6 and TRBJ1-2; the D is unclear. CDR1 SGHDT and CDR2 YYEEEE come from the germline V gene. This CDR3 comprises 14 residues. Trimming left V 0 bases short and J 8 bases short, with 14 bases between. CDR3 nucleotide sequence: TGTGCCAGCAGCTTGGTTTGGCAGAAGAAAGGCTACACCTTC. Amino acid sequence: CASSLVWQKKGYTF.

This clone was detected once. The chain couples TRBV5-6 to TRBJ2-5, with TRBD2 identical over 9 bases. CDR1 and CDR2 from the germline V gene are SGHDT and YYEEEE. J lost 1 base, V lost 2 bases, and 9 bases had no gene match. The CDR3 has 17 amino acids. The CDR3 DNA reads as TGTGCCAGCAGCTTAGGTGGCGGGGGGGCCTCCCAAGAGACCCAGTACTTC. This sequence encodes CASSLGGGGASQETQYF.

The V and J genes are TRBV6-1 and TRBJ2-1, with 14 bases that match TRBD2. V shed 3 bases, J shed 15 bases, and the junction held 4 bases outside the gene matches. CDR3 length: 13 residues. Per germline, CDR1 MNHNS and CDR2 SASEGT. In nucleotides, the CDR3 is TGTGCCAGCAGTGAGACTAGCGGGAGGGGGCGGTTCTTC. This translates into CASSETSGRGRFF.

The CDR3 loop reads CASSLGQGKYEQYF. CDR3 in DNA: TGCGCCAGCAGCCTCGGACAGGGGAAATACGAGCAGTACTTC. The V call is TRBV5-1, the J call TRBJ2-7; 9 nucleotides match TRBD1. CDR3 length: 14 amino acids. Germline V gene sequence: CDR1 SGHRS, CDR2 YFSETQ. V was clipped by 4 bases and J by 4 bases; unmatched bases: 6.

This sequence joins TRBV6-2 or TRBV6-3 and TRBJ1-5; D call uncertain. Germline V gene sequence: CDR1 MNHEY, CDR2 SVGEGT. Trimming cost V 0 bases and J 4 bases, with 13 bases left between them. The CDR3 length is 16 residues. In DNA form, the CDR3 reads TGTGCCAGCAGTTACTCGATGCGTCGCACTAATCAGCCCCAGCATTTT. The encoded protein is CASSYSMRRTNQPQHF.

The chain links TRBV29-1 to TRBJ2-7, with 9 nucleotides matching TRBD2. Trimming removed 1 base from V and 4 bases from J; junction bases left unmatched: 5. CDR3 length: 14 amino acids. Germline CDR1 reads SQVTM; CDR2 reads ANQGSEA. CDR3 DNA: TGCAGCGTTGAAGGGACTAGCGCGCCATACGAGCAGTACTTC. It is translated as CSVEGTSAPYEQYF.

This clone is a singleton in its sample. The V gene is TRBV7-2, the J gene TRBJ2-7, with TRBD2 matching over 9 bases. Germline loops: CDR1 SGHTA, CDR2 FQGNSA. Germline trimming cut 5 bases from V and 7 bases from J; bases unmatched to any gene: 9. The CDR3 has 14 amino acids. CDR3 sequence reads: CASSPSGKSREQYF. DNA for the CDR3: TGTGCCAGCAGCCCTAGCGGGAAGTCGCGGGAGCAGTACTTC.

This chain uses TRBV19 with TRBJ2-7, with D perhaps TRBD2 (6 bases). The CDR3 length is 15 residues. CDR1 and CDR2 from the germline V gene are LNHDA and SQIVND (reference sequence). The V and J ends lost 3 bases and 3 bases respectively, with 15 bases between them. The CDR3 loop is CASSMVGDWRYEQYF. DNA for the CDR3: TGTGCCAGTAGTATGGTAGGGGACTGGCGCTACGAGCAGTACTTC.

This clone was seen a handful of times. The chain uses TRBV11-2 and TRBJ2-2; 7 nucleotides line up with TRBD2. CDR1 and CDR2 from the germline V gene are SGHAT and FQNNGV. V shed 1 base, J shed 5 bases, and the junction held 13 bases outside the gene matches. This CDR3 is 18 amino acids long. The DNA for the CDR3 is TGTGCCAGCAGCTTAGGAGGCCTCCGGGGAGCGGGGACCGGGGAGCTGTTTTTT. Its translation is CASSLGGLRGAGTGELFF.

Here the CDR3 DNA reads TGTGCCAGCAGCTCGACCGGGACAGGGATCACCGGGGAGCTGTTTTTT. Protein: CASSSTGTGITGELFF. V and J are TRBV7-9 and TRBJ2-2; 9 nucleotides line up with TRBD1. J was trimmed by 4 bases and V by 4 bases; bases with no gene match: 7. The CDR3 contains 16 residues. Germline V CDR1 and CDR2: SEHNR, FQNEAQ (reference sequence).

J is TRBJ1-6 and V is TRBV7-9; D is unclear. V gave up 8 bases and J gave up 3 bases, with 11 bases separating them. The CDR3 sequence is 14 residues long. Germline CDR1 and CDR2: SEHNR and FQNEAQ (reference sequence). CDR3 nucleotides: TGTGCCAGCGGATCAGCGAGCTATAATTCACCCCTCCACTTT. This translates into CASGSASYNSPLHF.

For the CDR3, the DNA is TGTGCCAGCAGCAGTACAGGAGACCCCACAGATACGCAGTATTTT. Translating it yields CASSSTGDPTDTQYF. The chain recombines TRBV3-1 (or the pseudogene TRBV3-2) with TRBJ2-3, with D possibly matching TRBD1 (5 bases). Trimming cost V 5 bases and J 2 bases, with 14 bases left between them. The germline CDR1 and CDR2 sequences are LGHDT and YNNKEL (reference sequence). The CDR3 is 15 residues long.

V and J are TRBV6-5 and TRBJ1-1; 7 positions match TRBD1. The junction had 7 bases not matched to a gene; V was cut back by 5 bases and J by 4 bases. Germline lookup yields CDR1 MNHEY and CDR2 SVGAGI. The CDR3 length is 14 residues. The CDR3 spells CASSPMQGVTEAFF. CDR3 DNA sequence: TGTGCCAGCAGTCCGATGCAGGGGGTCACTGAAGCTTTCTTT.

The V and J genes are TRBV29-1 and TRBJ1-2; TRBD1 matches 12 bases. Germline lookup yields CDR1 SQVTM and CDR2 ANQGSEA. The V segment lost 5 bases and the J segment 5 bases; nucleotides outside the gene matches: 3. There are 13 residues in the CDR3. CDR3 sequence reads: CSVRDRGRYGYTF. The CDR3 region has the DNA TGCAGCGTTAGGGACAGGGGGCGGTATGGCTACACCTTC.